The rows below give T cell receptor beta chains drawn from one sample of a study of Graves' ophthalmopathy and Graves' hyperthyroidism. One entry per CDR3 protein results from TCRdb running MiXCR on the multiplex PCR reads. Counted here are around 1,200,000 distinct CDR3 sequences, 36% occurring once; the ten biggest clones make up approximately 12%. The source material was peripheral blood or thyroid tissue (not recorded which). Every receptor here comes from an adult man with Graves' hyperthyroidism. The CDR3 runs from the conserved cysteine through the conserved F or W. The D gene is left open where the match is weak. Where a row states a size, it is once, few, many or the class of an expanded clone; other rows omit it.

D gene: -; V gene: TRBV11-2; J gene: TRBJ2-7; clone size: -; CDR3 DNA: TGTGCTAGCAGCCCGGACAGCAGCCCGGGGGAGCAGTACTTC; CDR3 protein: CASSPDSSPGEQYF
D gene: -; V gene: TRBV7-9; J gene: TRBJ1-5; clone size: -; CDR3 DNA: TGTGCCAGCAGCTACTTAACGTCCCCTGGGGGCTCGAGGTCCCGATATAGCAATCAGCCCCAGCATTTT; CDR3 protein: CASSYLTSPGGSRSRYSNQPQHF
D gene: TRBD1; V gene: TRBV7-9; J gene: TRBJ2-7; clone size: many; CDR3 DNA: TGTGCCAGCAGCTTGTGGGACAGGCGGTCCTACGAGCAGTACTTC; CDR3 protein: CASSLWDRRSYEQYF
D gene: TRBD1; V gene: TRBV6-6; J gene: TRBJ1-1; clone size: many; CDR3 DNA: TGTGCCAGCCTCAGGGGGGCGTTGAACACTGAAGCTTTCTTT; CDR3 protein: CASLRGALNTEAFF
D gene: -; V gene: TRBV10-2; J gene: TRBJ2-5; clone size: few; CDR3 DNA: TGCGCCAGCAGTGACGTGGGTATGGAGACCCAGTACTTC; CDR3 protein: CASSDVGMETQYF
D gene: -; V gene: TRBV29-1; J gene: TRBJ2-7; clone size: -; CDR3 DNA: TGCAGCGTTGAAGGAGACTCCCACTACGAGCAGTACTTC; CDR3 protein: CSVEGDSHYEQYF
D gene: TRBD2; V gene: TRBV7-9; J gene: TRBJ2-5; clone size: many; CDR3 DNA: TGTGCCAGCAGAGTCGGGGGGGAAGAGACCCAGTACTTC; CDR3 protein: CASRVGGEETQYF
D gene: -; V gene: TRBV19; J gene: TRBJ2-2; clone size: many; CDR3 DNA: TGTGCCAGTAACCGACAGAACACCGGGGAGCTGTTTTTT; CDR3 protein: CASNRQNTGELFF
D gene: -; V gene: TRBV4-2; J gene: TRBJ2-2; clone size: -; CDR3 DNA: TGTGCCAGCAGCCCAATTTTCGGGGAGCTGTTTTTT; CDR3 protein: CASSPIFGELFF
D gene: TRBD1; V gene: TRBV19; J gene: TRBJ1-1; clone size: -; CDR3 DNA: TGTGCCAGTAAGGACAGGTTCTACACTGAAGCTTTCTTT; CDR3 protein: CASKDRFYTEAFF
D gene: -; V gene: TRBV11-2; J gene: TRBJ2-7; clone size: few; CDR3 DNA: TGTGCCAGCAGCCATTGGCAGGACAGAGAGACCTACGAGCAGTACTTC; CDR3 protein: CASSHWQDRETYEQYF
D gene: -; V gene: TRBV7-9; J gene: TRBJ2-2; clone size: few; CDR3 DNA: TGTGCCAGCAGCTTAGATATCCAAATGGGCGGGGAGCTGTTTTTT; CDR3 protein: CASSLDIQMGGELFF
D gene: TRBD1; V gene: TRBV29-1; J gene: TRBJ2-7; clone size: many; CDR3 DNA: TGCAGCGTCCAATCAGCAGGGGGCTACGAGCAGTACTTC; CDR3 protein: CSVQSAGGYEQYF
D gene: -; V gene: TRBV7-8; J gene: TRBJ1-4; clone size: -; CDR3 DNA: TGTGCCAGCAGCTTACGGGGCCAGCTCATTAATGAAAAACTGTTTTTT; CDR3 protein: CASSLRGQLINEKLFF
D gene: TRBD2; V gene: TRBV7-9; J gene: TRBJ2-5; clone size: -; CDR3 DNA: TGTGCCAGCAGCGTGCGACTAGCCGGCGAGACCCAGTACTTC; CDR3 protein: CASSVRLAGETQYF
D gene: TRBD1; V gene: TRBV19; J gene: TRBJ1-5; clone size: few; CDR3 DNA: TGTGCCAGTAAGCCCCTACCGGGACAGGGGGCGGTCAATCAGCCCCAGCATTTT; CDR3 protein: CASKPLPGQGAVNQPQHF
D gene: -; V gene: TRBV7-6; J gene: TRBJ2-5; clone size: many; CDR3 DNA: TGTGCCAGCAGCTTACTAGGGACGGACCAAGAGACCCAGTACTTC; CDR3 protein: CASSLLGTDQETQYF
D gene: -; V gene: TRBV7-3; J gene: TRBJ1-2; clone size: many; CDR3 DNA: TGTGCCAGCAGCTACCTCGAGAACCCAGTTCGGTACACCTTC; CDR3 protein: CASSYLENPVRYTF
D gene: -; V gene: TRBV12-3/TRBV12-4; J gene: TRBJ1-1; clone size: -; CDR3 DNA: TGTGCCAGCAGTTTCTATCAGGGGCGGGACACTGAAGCTTTCTTT; CDR3 protein: CASSFYQGRDTEAFF
D gene: -; V gene: TRBV7-2; J gene: TRBJ1-1; clone size: many; CDR3 DNA: TGTGCCAGCAGCCACCTAGGGGTGGGAAACACTGAAGCTTTCTTT; CDR3 protein: CASSHLGVGNTEAFF
D gene: -; V gene: TRBV5-1; J gene: TRBJ2-6; clone size: -; CDR3 DNA: TGCGCCAGCAGCAAAGAATATTACCCATCTGGGGCCAACGTCCTGACTTTC; CDR3 protein: CASSKEYYPSGANVLTF
D gene: TRBD1; V gene: TRBV6-5; J gene: TRBJ1-1; clone size: few; CDR3 DNA: TGTGCCAGCAGTTCAACGAGGGGGCTCACTGAAGCTTTCTTT; CDR3 protein: CASSSTRGLTEAFF
D gene: -; V gene: TRBV11-2; J gene: TRBJ2-7; clone size: -; CDR3 DNA: TGTGCCAGCCGCTACCAGGGAGGCTCCTACGAGCAGTACTTC; CDR3 protein: CASRYQGGSYEQYF